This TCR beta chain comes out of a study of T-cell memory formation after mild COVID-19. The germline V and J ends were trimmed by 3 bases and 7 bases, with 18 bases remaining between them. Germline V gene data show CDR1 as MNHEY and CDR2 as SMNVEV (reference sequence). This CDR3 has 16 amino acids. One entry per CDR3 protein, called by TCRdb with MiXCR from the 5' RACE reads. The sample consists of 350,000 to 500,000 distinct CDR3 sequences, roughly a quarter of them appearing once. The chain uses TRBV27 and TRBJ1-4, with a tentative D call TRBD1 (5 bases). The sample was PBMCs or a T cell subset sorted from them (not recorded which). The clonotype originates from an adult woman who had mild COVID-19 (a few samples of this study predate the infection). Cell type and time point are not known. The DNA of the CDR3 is TGTGCCAGCAGTTTGGGGACCAAGGGGATCGGTGAAAAACTGTTTTTT. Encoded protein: CASSLGTKGIGEKLFF.